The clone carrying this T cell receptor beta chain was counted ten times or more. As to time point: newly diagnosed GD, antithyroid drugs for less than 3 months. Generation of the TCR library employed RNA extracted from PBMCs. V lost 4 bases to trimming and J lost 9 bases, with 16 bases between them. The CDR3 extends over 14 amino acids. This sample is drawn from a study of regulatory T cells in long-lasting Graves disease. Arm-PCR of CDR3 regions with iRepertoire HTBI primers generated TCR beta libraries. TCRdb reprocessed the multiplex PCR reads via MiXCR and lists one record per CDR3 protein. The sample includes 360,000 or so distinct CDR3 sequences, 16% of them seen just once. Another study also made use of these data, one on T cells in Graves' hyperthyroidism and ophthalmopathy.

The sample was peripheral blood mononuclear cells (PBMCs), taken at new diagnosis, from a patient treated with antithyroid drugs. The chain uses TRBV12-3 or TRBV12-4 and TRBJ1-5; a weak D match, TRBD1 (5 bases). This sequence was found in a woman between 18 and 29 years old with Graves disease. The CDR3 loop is CASSSQGLQGPQHF. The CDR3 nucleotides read TGTGCCAGCAGTTCTCAGGGCCTCCAGGGGCCCCAGCATTTT.